Presented here are 29 T cell receptor beta chains from one specimen sequenced in a study of blood T cells in healthy people across ages. Then a second PCR, running about 6 to 12 cycles, was carried out with a sample-barcoded 5' primer and a J-beta primer mix. TCRdb reanalysed the 5' RACE reads using MiXCR and keeps one entry per CDR3 protein. Of 550,000 to 800,000 distinct CDR3 sequences detected, 21% appear once; the ten largest clones hold around 3.4%. Source material: blood. The source is a man between 70 and 80 years old in good health.

The CDR3: CASSFSGGVNEQFF. Here the CDR3 DNA reads TGTGCCAGCAGTTTTTCGGGAGGGGTCAATGAGCAGTTCTTC. The chain uses TRBV28 and TRBJ2-1, with 8 positions matching TRBD2. After removal of 3 bases from V and 6 bases from J, the junction contained 4 bases not matched to a gene. Germline V CDR1 and CDR2: MDHEN, SYDVKM. The CDR3 contains 14 residues.

The chain links TRBV4-3 to TRBJ2-5; D gene unclear. The end of the DNA fits TRBJ2-1 better, so the J call may be wrong. Germline CDR1 reads LGHNA; CDR2 reads YSLEER. The CDR3 spans 15 residues. The DNA for the CDR3 is TGCGCCAGCAGCCAAGAAGTAGGGCCCTACAATGAGCAGTTCTTC. Translating it yields CASSQEVGPYNEQFF.

The genes are TRBV6-2 or TRBV6-3 and TRBJ2-7; TRBD2 aligns across 10 bases. The V gene's germline CDR1 is MNHEY and CDR2 SVGEGT. The CDR3 consists of 15 residues. V shed 2 bases and J 2 bases; nucleotides not matched to a gene: 3. Here the CDR3 DNA reads TGTGCCAGCAGTTACAAGCGGGAGGGCCCCTACGAGCAGTACTTC. Translating gives CASSYKREGPYEQYF.

This clonotype occurred a few times. The chain links TRBV6-2 or TRBV6-3 to TRBJ2-7; a possible D gene is TRBD2 (6 bases). The CDR3 has 14 residues. Germline values: CDR1 MNHEY, CDR2 SVGEGT. V was shortened by 8 bases and J by 11 bases, with 25 bases between the two germline ends. The CDR3 loop reads CASRKATGDRIEYF. CDR3 in DNA: TGTGCCAGCCGAAAGGCTACGGGGGACCGGATCGAGTACTTC.

V usage is TRBV12-3 or TRBV12-4 and J usage is TRBJ2-7, with D perhaps given as TRBD1 or TRBD2 (5 bases each). V shed 5 bases and J shed 5 bases, with 19 bases lying between them. The CDR3 extends over 15 amino acids. The CDR3 sequence: CASSINRDPVDEQYF. DNA of the CDR3: TGTGCCAGCAGTATCAACCGGGACCCGGTGGACGAGCAGTACTTC.

This clonotype was counted between two and nine times. The gene calls are TRBV5-1 and TRBJ2-5, with 9 bases fitting TRBD2. This CDR3 is built from 14 residues. Germline CDR1 SGHRS, CDR2 YFSETQ. Trimming removed 5 bases from V and 0 bases from J; junction bases left unmatched: 2. CDR3: CASSSGRHQETQYF. The CDR3 DNA is TGCGCCAGCAGTAGCGGGAGACACCAAGAGACCCAGTACTTC. The variable domain in full, completed from reference TRBV5-1 and TRBJ2-5, reads KAGVTQTPRYLIKTRGQQVTLSCSPISGHRSVSWYQQTPGQGLQFLFEYFSETQRNKGNFPGRFSGRQFSNSRSEMNVSTLELGDSALYLCASSSGRHQETQYFGPGTRLLVL.

This clonotype has only a few counts. The chain combines TRBV20-1 with TRBJ1-4; no clear D. This CDR3 spans 11 amino acids. CDR1 is DFQATT, CDR2 SNEGSKA, per germline (reference sequence). V was cut by 1 base and J by 8 bases, with 5 bases left in between. In DNA form, the CDR3 reads TGCAGTGCTAGAGTTGGAGAAAAACTGTTTTTT. Its translation is CSARVGEKLFF.

The V and J genes are TRBV7-9 and TRBJ2-1, with TRBD2 matching 7 bases. Germline CDR1 SEHNR, CDR2 FQNEAQ (reference sequence). The CDR3 runs 14 residues. Unmatched junction bases numbered 6, after V lost 5 bases and J lost 5 bases. The CDR3 reads CASSLGDYNNEQFF. CDR3 sequence (DNA): TGTGCCAGCAGCCTCGGGGACTACAACAATGAGCAGTTCTTC.

This sequence joins TRBV5-1 and TRBJ1-2, with D possibly being TRBD1 (6 bases). The V end lost 8 bases, the J end lost 6 bases, and 17 bases lay between the germline ends. The CDR3 has 13 amino acids. The germline V gene encodes CDR1 SGHRS and CDR2 YFSETQ. This CDR3 is CASKEGERDGYTF. The CDR3 region has the DNA TGCGCCAGTAAGGAGGGGGAACGGGATGGCTACACCTTC.

The rearrangement uses TRBV15 and TRBJ2-3; 9 bases map to TRBD2. After removal of 0 bases from V and 2 bases from J, the junction contained 9 bases not matched to a gene. The CDR3 covers 18 residues. CDR1 and CDR2 from the germline V gene are LNHNV and YYDKDF (reference sequence). The CDR3 nucleotides are TGTGCCACCAGCAGAGATGCGACTAGCGGATTGATCACAGATACGCAGTATTTT. It specifies CATSRDATSGLITDTQYF. Full variable domain (rest looked up from reference TRBV15 and TRBJ2-3): DAMVIQNPRYQVTQFGKPVTLSCSQTLNHNVMYWYQQKSSQAPKLLFHYYDKDFNNEADTPDNFQSRRPNTSFCFLDIRSPGLGDTAMYLCATSRDATSGLITDTQYFGPGTRLTVL.

The sample holds a few counts of this clonotype. This chain connects TRBV29-1 to TRBJ2-5; D is perhaps TRBD1 (6 bases). The CDR3 is made up of 12 amino acids. V shed 7 bases and J shed 6 bases, with 15 bases lying between them. Germline V gives CDR1 SQVTM, CDR2 ANQGSEA. CDR3 residues: CSEMTGGKTQYF. CDR3 nucleotide sequence: TGCAGCGAAATGACAGGAGGAAAGACCCAGTACTTC.

The chain recombines TRBV28 with TRBJ1-2; D is undetermined. V gave up 6 bases and J gave up 2 bases, with 7 bases separating them. The germline V gene encodes CDR1 MDHEN and CDR2 SYDVKM. This CDR3 region has 12 residues. The CDR3 reads CASRALNYGYTF. CDR3 nucleotide sequence: TGTGCCAGCAGGGCCCTCAACTATGGCTACACCTTC.

The chain carries TRBV7-9 and TRBJ1-1; D call uncertain. Germline CDR1 and CDR2: SEHNR and FQNEAQ (reference sequence). The CDR3 length is 17 residues. The V gene lost 0 bases and the J gene lost 0 bases, with 14 bases spanning the gap. The CDR3 here is CASSLARLKVVNTEAFF. CDR3 coding DNA: TGTGCCAGCAGCTTAGCCAGGCTAAAAGTTGTGAACACTGAAGCTTTCTTT.

V and J are TRBV6-4 and TRBJ2-5; 8 positions match TRBD1. Unmatched junction bases numbered 5, after V lost 6 bases and J lost 5 bases. The CDR3 has 13 residues. Germline CDR1 and CDR2: MRHNA and SNTAGT. CDR3 bases: TGTGCCAGCAGAAGGACAGGGCGGGAGACCCAGTACTTC. Protein: CASRRTGRETQYF.

This chain connects TRBV2 to TRBJ2-5, with 10 bases matching TRBD2. The J call may be in error: the DNA end matches TRBJ2-1 better. The CDR3 loop spans 12 amino acids. Looked up from germline, CDR1 is SNHLY and CDR2 is FYNNEI. The CDR3 loop is CASRGLAYEQFF. In nucleotides, the CDR3 is TGTGCCAGCAGGGGACTAGCGTATGAGCAGTTCTTC.

This clonotype was seen a handful of times. The chain combines TRBV15 with TRBJ2-7, with 9 bases aligning to TRBD1. Germline CDR1 and CDR2: LNHNV and YYDKDF (reference sequence). Trimming at V came to 1 base and at J to 2 bases, leaving 3 bases not matched to a gene. The CDR3 loop spans 15 amino acids. The CDR3 DNA reads as TGTGCCACCAGCAGAGTCCGGACAGGGGCCTACGAGCAGTACTTC. Encoded protein: CATSRVRTGAYEQYF.

J is TRBJ2-7 and V is TRBV3-1, with 10 bases identical to TRBD2. V lost 2 bases, J lost 7 bases, and 5 bases stayed unmatched. Germline CDR1 and CDR2: LGHDT and YNNKEL (reference sequence). This CDR3 has 14 residues. This CDR3 is CASSQTSGIGEQYF. CDR3 in DNA: TGTGCCAGCAGCCAAACTAGCGGGATTGGGGAGCAGTACTTC.

J is TRBJ2-1 and V is TRBV28; 13 positions agree with TRBD2. Germline CDR1 MDHEN, CDR2 SYDVKM. The CDR3 consists of 15 residues. V was clipped by 7 bases and J by 10 bases; unmatched bases: 10. The CDR3 region has the DNA TGTGCCAGCAACTCCGGGACTAGCGGGATTCGGGAGCAGTTCTTC. Translating it yields CASNSGTSGIREQFF.

This clonotype showed up many times. The V gene is TRBV12-3 or TRBV12-4, the J gene TRBJ2-2, with 10 bases that match TRBD2. The junction had 12 bases not matched to a gene; V was cut back by 2 bases and J by 0 bases. The CDR3 has 20 amino acids. The CDR3 reads CASSLLLISGRNTNTGELFF. The CDR3 nucleotides are TGTGCCAGCAGTTTATTATTGATTAGCGGGAGGAACACGAACACCGGGGAGCTGTTTTTT.

DNA for the CDR3: TGCGCCAGCAGCTTGTCGGGTTCTCTAGTCCTAGAGACCCAGTACTTC. Its translation: CASSLSGSLVLETQYF. This sequence joins TRBV5-1 and TRBJ2-5; D unclear. Trimming cost V 1 base and J 4 bases, with 17 bases left between them. Germline CDR1 and CDR2: SGHRS and YFSETQ. There are 16 residues in the CDR3.

This clonotype has only a few counts. The chain combines TRBV28 with TRBJ2-1, with 10 bases that match TRBD2. Germline CDR1 MDHEN, CDR2 SYDVKM. The CDR3 has 14 amino acids. J was trimmed by 7 bases and V by 5 bases; bases with no gene match: 5. Written as DNA, the CDR3 is TGTGCCAGCAGTCTAGCGGGGGTGGATAATGAGCAGTTCTTC. Its protein is CASSLAGVDNEQFF.

This clonotype was counted a few times. The CDR3 reads CASNFGSGGETQYF. As DNA, the CDR3 is TGTGCCAGCAACTTTGGTAGCGGAGGGGAGACCCAGTACTTC. The chain recombines TRBV7-2 with TRBJ2-5, with D possibly TRBD2 on 6 matching bases. Looked up from germline, CDR1 is SGHTA and CDR2 is FQGNSA. The ends were cut back, 7 bases at V and 5 bases at J, with 17 bases in the middle. CDR3 size: 14 residues.

This clonotype was found a few times. This chain links TRBV12-3 or TRBV12-4 with TRBJ2-7; no firm D call. Trimming removed 5 bases from V and 3 bases from J, with 5 bases in between. The CDR3 has 11 amino acids. In DNA form, the CDR3 reads TGTGCCAGCAGTAACTACTACGAGCAGTACTTC. It specifies CASSNYYEQYF.

The CDR3 loop is CASSEQGGQPQYF. The CDR3 DNA follows: TGTGCCAGCAGTGAACAGGGAGGGCAGCCCCAGTATTTT. This chain joins TRBV6-1 and TRBJ1-5; 7 bases line up with TRBD2. The end of the DNA fits TRBJ2-3 better, so the J call may be wrong. The germline V gene has CDR1 MNHNS and CDR2 SASEGT. This CDR3 comprises 13 residues.

This clonotype has ten or more counts. The chain is built from TRBV5-5 and TRBJ2-2; tentative D call: TRBD1 (6 bases). Trimming took off 5 bases at V and 2 bases at J, with 10 bases between the two ends. This CDR3 is built from 14 residues. Germline V gene lookup returns CDR1 SGHKS and CDR2 YYEKEE (reference sequence). CDR3 sequence reads: CASRSGQNTGELFF. The CDR3 coding sequence is TGTGCCAGCAGGTCGGGACAAAACACCGGGGAGCTGTTTTTT.

The chain joins TRBV6-2 or TRBV6-3 to TRBJ2-6; D is unresolved. Trimming took off 7 bases at V and 0 bases at J, with 13 bases between the two ends. Germline CDR1 MNHEY, CDR2 SVGEGT. The CDR3 consists of 16 residues. The DNA for the CDR3 is TGTGCCAGCACCACCCCTTGGTCCTCTGGGGCCAACGTCCTGACTTTC. Its protein is CASTTPWSSGANVLTF.

This clonotype has only a few counts. The rearrangement links TRBV12-3 or TRBV12-4 to TRBJ2-1, with TRBD1 as a possible D gene (5 bases). V was shortened by 6 bases and J by 2 bases, with 11 bases between the two germline ends. The CDR3 consists of 14 residues. This CDR3 is CASSTTATYNEQFF. The CDR3 DNA follows: TGTGCCAGCAGCACGACAGCTACCTACAATGAGCAGTTCTTC.

This clonotype has a handful of counts. The rearrangement uses TRBV27 and TRBJ2-7, with 8 bases fitting TRBD2. Trimming took 1 base from V and 2 from J; bases not matched to a gene: 7. From germline, CDR1 is MNHEY and CDR2 SMNVEV (reference sequence). The CDR3 is 16 amino acids. The CDR3 DNA reads as TGTGCCAGCAGTTTATGGGGTAGCGGGACTGCCTACGAGCAGTACTTC. As protein: CASSLWGSGTAYEQYF.

The rearrangement links TRBV4-2 to TRBJ2-2; 13 bases match TRBD2. Germline assignment: CDR1 LGHNA and CDR2 YNFKEQ. V lost 4 bases to trimming and J lost 6 bases; unmatched junction nucleotides: 8. This CDR3 has 17 residues. In DNA form, the CDR3 reads TGTGCCAGCAGCCCCCGGACTAGCGGGAGTAGCGCCGGGGAGCTGTTTTTT. This codes for CASSPRTSGSSAGELFF.